This is a list of T cell receptor beta chains from one sample in a study of cytomegalovirus exposure and HLA in healthy donors. Sequencing was performed with immunoSEQ multiplex PCR; in TCRdb, only in-frame clones are kept and a portion is missing. This table holds around 84,000 clones, roughly 80% found once. The sequencing input was PBMCs. These receptor sequences come from a human donor in good health. The CDR3 runs from the conserved cysteine through the conserved F or W. D genes are given only for firm matches. Some rows mark clone size as missing; the rest say once, few, many or name a class of expanded clone.

j_call d_call clone_size v_call cdr3_nt cdr3_aa
TRBJ1-1 NA NA TRBV15 TGTGCCACCAGCAGAGATCAGTCCCAAGTGGCTTTCTTT CATSRDQSQVAFF
TRBJ2-7 NA NA TRBV7-8 TGTGCCAGCAGCTCAGTGACAGTCGTCCTGGGCGAGCAGTACTTC CASSSVTVVLGEQYF
TRBJ1-5 TRBD1 NA TRBV30 TGTGCCTGGAGCCCAAGACAGGGGCAGATGAGCAATCAGCCCCAGCATTTT CAWSPRQGQMSNQPQHF
TRBJ1-6 NA NA TRBV5-1 TGCGCCAGCAGTGGGGGGGTAAATAATTCACCCCTCCACTTT CASSGGVNNSPLHF
TRBJ1-3 TRBD1 NA TRBV13 TGTGCCAGCAGCCCGACAGGGGAGAAGAACACCATATATTTT CASSPTGEKNTIYF
TRBJ2-3 TRBD2 NA TRBV19 TGTGCCAGTAATAAGCGGGGGGGCCGGACAGATACGCAGTATTTT CASNKRGGRTDTQYF
TRBJ2-3 NA NA TRBV27 TGTGCCAGCAGGGACCGCGGGGGCCCAGATACGCAGTATTTT CASRDRGGPDTQYF
TRBJ2-2 TRBD2 NA TRBV6-8 TGTGCCAGCAGAAAGATAGGTAGCGGGGTCTACACCGGGGAGCTGTTTTTT CASRKIGSGVYTGELFF
TRBJ2-2 NA many TRBV7-2 TGTGCCAGCAGCCCAGGGGAATCAAACACCGGGGAGCTGTTTTTT CASSPGESNTGELFF
TRBJ2-3 TRBD2 NA TRBV15 TGTGCCACCAGTCCTACGGGTGCGGGGGGGTCAAATACGCAGTATTTT CATSPTGAGGSNTQYF
TRBJ1-4 NA NA TRBV19 TGTGCCAGTAGTATAGAGGGACAACAAAGAGAAAAACTGTTTTTT CASSIEGQQREKLFF
TRBJ1-1 NA NA TRBV27 TGTGCCAGCAGGCCCACGGGTGGGAACACTGAAGCTTTCTTT CASRPTGGNTEAFF
TRBJ1-1 NA once TRBV5-1 TGCGCCAGCATGCCGGGACTGATGAACACTGAAGCTTTCTTT CASMPGLMNTEAFF
TRBJ1-1 NA NA TRBV6-5 TGTGCCAGCAGCTATCGTCGGGACACTGAAGCTTTCTTT CASSYRRDTEAFF
TRBJ1-5 TRBD1 NA TRBV18 TGTGCCAGCTCACGACAGGGGGCGAATCAGCCCCAGCATTTT CASSRQGANQPQHF
TRBJ2-7 TRBD2 NA TRBV10-3 TGTGCCATCAGAGGGAGGGCCTACGAGCAGTACTTC CAIRGRAYEQYF
TRBJ2-5 TRBD2 once TRBV5-1 TGCGCCAGCAGCTTGGAACTGGGGGGGGTTCAAGAGACCCAGTACTTC CASSLELGGVQETQYF
TRBJ2-7 TRBD2 few TRBV6-5 TGTGCCAGCAGTTACTCGATCGGACTAGCGGGTTCGGAGCAGTACTTC CASSYSIGLAGSEQYF
TRBJ1-2 NA NA TRBV27 TGTGCCAGCAGTTTCTCACGGGGGAGCGGCTACACCTTC CASSFSRGSGYTF
TRBJ2-5 TRBD1 NA TRBV5-1 TGCGCCAGCAGCTCGGGACAGGGTGCGTCCCAAGAGACCCAGTACTTC CASSSGQGASQETQYF
TRBJ2-1 TRBD2 once TRBV6-4 TGTGCCAGCTCCAATCTAGCGGGTGATAACAATGAGCAGTTCTTC CASSNLAGDNNEQFF
TRBJ1-1 TRBD1 NA TRBV4-1 TGCGCCAGCAGCCTCCCGACAGGGGCTGACACTGAAGCTTTCTTT CASSLPTGADTEAFF
TRBJ1-2 NA few TRBV6-1 TGTGCCAGCAGTGAAGGGCGGCGCTACACCTTC CASSEGRRYTF
TRBJ2-7 NA NA TRBV2 TGTGCCAGCAGTAGGGACTTTACCTACGAGCAGTACTTC CASSRDFTYEQYF
TRBJ2-5 NA NA TRBV6-5 TGTGCCAGCAGTTACTCTGGACAACAAGAGACCCAGTACTTC CASSYSGQQETQYF
TRBJ2-1 NA NA TRBV13 TGTGCCAGCAGCTTGGGCGGGGTAAACAATGAGCAGTTCTTC CASSLGGVNNEQFF
TRBJ1-2 TRBD1 few TRBV6-1 TGTGCCAGCAAAGACCGGGACAGGGATAATGGCTACACCTTC CASKDRDRDNGYTF
TRBJ2-1 TRBD1 NA TRBV19 TGTGCCAGTAGTATAAGTTGGGGACAGGGGGGCAATGAGCAGTTCTTC CASSISWGQGGNEQFF
TRBJ2-3 TRBD2 NA TRBV5-4 TGTGCCAGCAGTTACGGTTATAGCGGGGTCCTCGATGGCGATACGCAGTATTTT CASSYGYSGVLDGDTQYF
TRBJ1-1 TRBD1 NA TRBV5-6 TGTGCCAGCAGCACTGCCACAGGGGTGAACACTGAAGCTTTCTTT CASSTATGVNTEAFF
TRBJ2-1 TRBD2 NA TRBV19 TGTGCCAGTAGTATCTCCGGGACTAGCGGGGGTGAGTTCTTC CASSISGTSGGEFF
TRBJ1-3 NA NA TRBV2 TGTGCCAGCAGTGAACAGGGTCCCCTCTCTGGAAACACCATATATTTT CASSEQGPLSGNTIYF